This T cell receptor (beta chain) emerged from a study of CD8 T cells in ankylosing spondylitis. Germline CDR1 and CDR2: SGHNT and YENEEA. This CDR3 is built from 15 residues. Trimming stripped 3 bases from V and 4 bases from J, with 13 bases between. TCRdb reprocessed the 5' RACE reads via MiXCR and lists one record per CDR3 protein. The sample lists some 240,000 distinct CDR3 sequences, around 9.1% seen once, with around 7% in the top ten. There are many counts of this clonotype. The target antigen is unknown. The study, taken as a whole, reports: In the blood and synovial fluid of reactive arthritis, some motif variants had been previously reported.

The sample taken for sequencing was blood, either unsorted or a sorted T cell fraction (not recorded which). This chain joins TRBV11-3 and TRBJ2-1, with D perhaps TRBD2 (6 bases). This TCR came from a male donor with ankylosing spondylitis or in good health (not recorded which). The CDR3 sequence: CASSFSGLHYNEQFF. The CDR3 DNA reads as TGTGCCAGCAGCTTCTCCGGACTACATTACAATGAGCAGTTCTTC.